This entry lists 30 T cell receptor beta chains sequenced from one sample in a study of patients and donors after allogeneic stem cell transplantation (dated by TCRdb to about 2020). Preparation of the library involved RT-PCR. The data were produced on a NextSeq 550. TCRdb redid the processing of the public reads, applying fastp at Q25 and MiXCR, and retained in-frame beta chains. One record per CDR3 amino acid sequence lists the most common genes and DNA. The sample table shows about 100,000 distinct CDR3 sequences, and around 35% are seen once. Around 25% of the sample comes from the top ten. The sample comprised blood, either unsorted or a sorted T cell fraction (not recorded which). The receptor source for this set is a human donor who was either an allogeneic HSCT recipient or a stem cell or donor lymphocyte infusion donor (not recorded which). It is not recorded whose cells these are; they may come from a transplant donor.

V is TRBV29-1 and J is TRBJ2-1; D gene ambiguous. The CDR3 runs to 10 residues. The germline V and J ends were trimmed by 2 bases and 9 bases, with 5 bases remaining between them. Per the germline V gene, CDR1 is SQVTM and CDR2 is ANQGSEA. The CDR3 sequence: CSVEKGEQFF. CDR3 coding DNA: TGCAGCGTTGAAAAGGGTGAGCAGTTCTTC.

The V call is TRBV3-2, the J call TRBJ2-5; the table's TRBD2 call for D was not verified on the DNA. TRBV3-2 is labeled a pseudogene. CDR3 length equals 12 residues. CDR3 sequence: CASRPSGSFQYF. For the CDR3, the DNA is TGTGCCAGCAGGCCTAGCGGGAGTTTCCAGTACTTC.

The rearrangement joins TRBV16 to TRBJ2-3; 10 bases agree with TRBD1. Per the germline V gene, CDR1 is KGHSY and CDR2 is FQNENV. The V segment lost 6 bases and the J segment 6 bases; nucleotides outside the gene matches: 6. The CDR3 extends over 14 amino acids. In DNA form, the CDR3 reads TGTGCCAGCAGTCGGGACAGGGGAGCCGATACGCAGTATTTT. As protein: CASSRDRGADTQYF.

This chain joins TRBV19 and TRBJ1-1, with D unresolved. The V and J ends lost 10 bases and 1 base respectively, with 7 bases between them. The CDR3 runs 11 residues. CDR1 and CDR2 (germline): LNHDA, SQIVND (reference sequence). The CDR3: CATDRNTEAFF. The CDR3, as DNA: TGTGCCACCGATCGGAACACTGAAGCTTTCTTT.

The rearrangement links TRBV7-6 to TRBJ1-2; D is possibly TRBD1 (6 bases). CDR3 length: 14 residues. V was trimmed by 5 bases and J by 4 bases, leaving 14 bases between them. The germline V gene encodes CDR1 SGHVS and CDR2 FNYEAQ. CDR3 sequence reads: CASSGPTGAYGYTF. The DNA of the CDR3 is TGTGCCAGCAGCGGGCCGACAGGAGCCTATGGCTACACCTTC.

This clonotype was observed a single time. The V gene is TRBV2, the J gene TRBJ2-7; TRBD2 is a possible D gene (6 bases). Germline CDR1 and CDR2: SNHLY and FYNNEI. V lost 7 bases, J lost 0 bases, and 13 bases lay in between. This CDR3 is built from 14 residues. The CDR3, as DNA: TGTGCCAGCATTCGGGAGTCAGTCTCCTACGAGCAGTACTTC. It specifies CASIRESVSYEQYF. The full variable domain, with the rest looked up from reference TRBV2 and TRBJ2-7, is EPEVTQTPSHQVTQMGQEVILRCVPISNHLYFYWYRQILGQKVEFLVSFYNNEISEKSEIFDDQFSVERPDGSNFTLKIRSTKLEDSAMYFCASIRESVSYEQYFGPGTRLTVT.

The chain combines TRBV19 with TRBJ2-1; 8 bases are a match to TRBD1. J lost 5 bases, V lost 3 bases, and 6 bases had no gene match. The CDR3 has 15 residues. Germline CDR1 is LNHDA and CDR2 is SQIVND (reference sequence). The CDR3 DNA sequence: TGTGCCAGTAGTATTGGGGGACAGGTTAACAATGAGCAGTTCTTC. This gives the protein CASSIGGQVNNEQFF.

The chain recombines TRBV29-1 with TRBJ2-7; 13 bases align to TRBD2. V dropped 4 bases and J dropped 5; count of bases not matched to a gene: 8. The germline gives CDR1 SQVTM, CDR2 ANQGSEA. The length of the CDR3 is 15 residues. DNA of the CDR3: TGCAGCGTTGGGGGACTAGCGGGAATTTTGAACGAGCAGTACTTC. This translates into CSVGGLAGILNEQYF.

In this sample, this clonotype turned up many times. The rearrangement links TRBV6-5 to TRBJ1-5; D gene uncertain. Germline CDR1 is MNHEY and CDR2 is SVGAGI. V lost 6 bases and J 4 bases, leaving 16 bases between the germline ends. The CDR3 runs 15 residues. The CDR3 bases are TGTGCCAGCAGGCCGGAGGGCCTCCTGAATCAGCCCCAGCATTTT. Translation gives CASRPEGLLNQPQHF.

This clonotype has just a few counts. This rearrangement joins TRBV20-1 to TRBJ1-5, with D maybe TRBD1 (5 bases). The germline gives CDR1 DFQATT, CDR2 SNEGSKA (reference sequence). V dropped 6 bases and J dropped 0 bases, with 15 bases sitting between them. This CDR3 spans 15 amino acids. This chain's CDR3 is CSATTTGNSNQPQHF. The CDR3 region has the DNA TGCAGTGCAACCACTACAGGAAATAGCAATCAGCCCCAGCATTTT.

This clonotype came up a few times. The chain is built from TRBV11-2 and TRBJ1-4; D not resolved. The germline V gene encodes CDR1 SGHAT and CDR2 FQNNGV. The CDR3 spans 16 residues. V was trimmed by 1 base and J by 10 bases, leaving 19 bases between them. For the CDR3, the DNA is TGTGCCAGCAGCTTAGGTCGGCATATGGCGGCACGAAAACTGTTTTTT. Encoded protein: CASSLGRHMAARKLFF.

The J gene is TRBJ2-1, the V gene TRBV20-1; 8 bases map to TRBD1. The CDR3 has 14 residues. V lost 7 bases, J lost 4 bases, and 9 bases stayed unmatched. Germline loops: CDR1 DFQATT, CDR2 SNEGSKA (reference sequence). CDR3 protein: CSVNGQGPYNEQFF. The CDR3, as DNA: TGCAGTGTCAACGGACAGGGCCCTTACAATGAGCAGTTCTTC.

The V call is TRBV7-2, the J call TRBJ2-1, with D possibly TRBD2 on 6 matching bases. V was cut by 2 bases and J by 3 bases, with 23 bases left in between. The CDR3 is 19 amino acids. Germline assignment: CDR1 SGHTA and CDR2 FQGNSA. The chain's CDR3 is CASSLQFPGGRSGYNEQFF. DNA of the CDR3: TGTGCCAGCAGCTTACAGTTCCCCGGAGGGAGATCGGGCTACAATGAGCAGTTCTTC. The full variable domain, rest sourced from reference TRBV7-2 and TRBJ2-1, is GAGVSQSPSNKVTEKGKDVELRCDPISGHTALYWYRQSLGQGLEFLIYFQGNSAPDKSGLPSDRFSAERTGGSVSTLTIQRTQQEDSAVYLCASSLQFPGGRSGYNEQFFGPGTRLTVL.

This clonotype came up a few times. CDR3 in amino acids: CASSHPRAAGEKLFF. The DNA for the CDR3 is TGTGCCAGCAGCCATCCGCGAGCTGCGGGAGAAAAACTGTTTTTT. The V gene is TRBV7-8, the J gene TRBJ1-4; no definite D call. The ends were cut back, 5 bases at V and 8 bases at J, with 18 bases in the middle. The CDR3 is 15 amino acids. CDR1 and CDR2 (germline): SGHVS, FQNEAQ. The complete variable domain, with remaining parts taken from reference TRBV7-8 and TRBJ1-4, reads GAGVSQSPRYKVAKRGQDVALRCDPISGHVSLFWYQQALGQGPEFLTYFQNEAQLDKSGLPSDRFFAERPEGSVSTLKIQRTQQEDSAVYLCASSHPRAAGEKLFFGSGTQLSVL.

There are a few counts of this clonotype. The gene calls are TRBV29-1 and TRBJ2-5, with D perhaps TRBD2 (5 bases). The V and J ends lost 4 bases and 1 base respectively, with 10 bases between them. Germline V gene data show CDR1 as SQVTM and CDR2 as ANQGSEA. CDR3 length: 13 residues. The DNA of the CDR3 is TGCAGCGTTGCACGAGGGCCCCAAGAGACCCAGTACTTC. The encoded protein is CSVARGPQETQYF.

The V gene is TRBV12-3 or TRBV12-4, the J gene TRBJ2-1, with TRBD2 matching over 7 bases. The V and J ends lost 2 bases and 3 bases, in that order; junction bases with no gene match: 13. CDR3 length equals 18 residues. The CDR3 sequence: CASSLFFVSGVYYNEQFF. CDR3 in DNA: TGTGCCAGCAGTTTATTCTTTGTGAGCGGGGTATACTACAATGAGCAGTTCTTC.

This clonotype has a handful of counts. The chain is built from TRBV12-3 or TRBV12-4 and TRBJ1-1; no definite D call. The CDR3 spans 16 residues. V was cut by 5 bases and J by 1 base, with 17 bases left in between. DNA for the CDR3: TGTGCCAGCAGTCCCTATCGGTGGGCAGGGAACACTGAAGCTTTCTTT. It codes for CASSPYRWAGNTEAFF.

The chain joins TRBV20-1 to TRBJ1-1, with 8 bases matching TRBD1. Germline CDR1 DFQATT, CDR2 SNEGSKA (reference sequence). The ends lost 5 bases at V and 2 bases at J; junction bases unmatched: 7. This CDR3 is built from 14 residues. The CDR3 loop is CSAPAGTGNTEAFF. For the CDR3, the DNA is TGCAGTGCTCCTGCCGGGACAGGTAACACTGAAGCTTTCTTT.

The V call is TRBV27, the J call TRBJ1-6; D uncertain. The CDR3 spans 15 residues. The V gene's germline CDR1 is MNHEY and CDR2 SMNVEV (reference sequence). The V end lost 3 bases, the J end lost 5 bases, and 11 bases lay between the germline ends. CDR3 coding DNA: TGTGCCAGCAGTTTCGACGGTCGACATAATTCACCCCTCCACTTT. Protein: CASSFDGRHNSPLHF.

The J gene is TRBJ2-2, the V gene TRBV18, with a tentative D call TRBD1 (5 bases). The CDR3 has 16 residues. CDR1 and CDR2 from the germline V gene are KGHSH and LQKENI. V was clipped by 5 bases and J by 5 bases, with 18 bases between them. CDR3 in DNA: TGTGCCAGCTCATCCGACTCCCAAAGGACAACCGGGGAGCTGTTTTTT. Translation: CASSSDSQRTTGELFF.

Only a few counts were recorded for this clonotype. The CDR3 region has the DNA TGTGCCAGCAGCGTAGGTTTTAGGACAGACTATGGCTACACCTTC. Amino acids: CASSVGFRTDYGYTF. The chain uses TRBV9 and TRBJ1-2; maybe TRBD1 (6 bases). Trimming shortened V by 0 bases and J by 3 bases, and 12 bases separated the two germline ends. Per germline, CDR1 SGDLS and CDR2 YYNGEE. The CDR3 runs 15 residues.

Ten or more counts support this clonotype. The CDR3 sequence: CASSLTEKLFF. The CDR3 region has the DNA TGTGCCAGCAGTTTAACTGAAAAACTGTTTTTT. This chain connects TRBV12-3 or TRBV12-4 to TRBJ1-4, with D unclear. The CDR3 consists of 11 residues. The germline V and J ends were trimmed by 2 bases and 7 bases, with 2 bases remaining between them.

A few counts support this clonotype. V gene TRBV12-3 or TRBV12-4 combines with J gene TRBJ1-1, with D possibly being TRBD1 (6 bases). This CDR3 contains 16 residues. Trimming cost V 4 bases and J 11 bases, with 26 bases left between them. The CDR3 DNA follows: TGTGCCAGCAGTTCAACCCAAGGGGGAGGGATGTGGGTCGCTTTCTTT. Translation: CASSSTQGGGMWVAFF.

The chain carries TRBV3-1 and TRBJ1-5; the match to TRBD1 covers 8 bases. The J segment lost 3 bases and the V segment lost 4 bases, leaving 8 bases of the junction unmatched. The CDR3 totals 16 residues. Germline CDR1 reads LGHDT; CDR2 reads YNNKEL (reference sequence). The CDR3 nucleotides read TGTGCCAGCAGCCCCGCCTCAGGGGGCAACAATCAGCCCCAGCATTTT. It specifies CASSPASGGNNQPQHF.

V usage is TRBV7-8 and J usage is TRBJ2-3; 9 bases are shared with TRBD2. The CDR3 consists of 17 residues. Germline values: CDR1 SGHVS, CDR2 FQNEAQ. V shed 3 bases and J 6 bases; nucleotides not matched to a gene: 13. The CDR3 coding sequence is TGTGCCAGCAGCTTCCAGACTAGCGGTGAATCGTGGGATACGCAGTATTTT. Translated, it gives CASSFQTSGESWDTQYF.

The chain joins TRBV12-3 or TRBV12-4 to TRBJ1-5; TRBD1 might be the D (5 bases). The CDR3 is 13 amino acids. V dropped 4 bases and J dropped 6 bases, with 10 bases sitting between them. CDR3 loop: CASSSQGSQPQHF. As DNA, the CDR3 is TGTGCCAGCAGTTCGCAGGGTAGTCAGCCCCAGCATTTT.

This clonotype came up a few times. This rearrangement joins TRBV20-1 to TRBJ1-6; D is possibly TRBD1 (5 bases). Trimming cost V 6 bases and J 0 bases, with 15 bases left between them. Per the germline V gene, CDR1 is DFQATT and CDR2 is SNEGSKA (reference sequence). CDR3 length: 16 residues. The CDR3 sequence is CSAQRGGSSYNSPLHF. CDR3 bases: TGCAGTGCCCAACGGGGGGGGAGCTCCTATAATTCACCCCTCCACTTT.

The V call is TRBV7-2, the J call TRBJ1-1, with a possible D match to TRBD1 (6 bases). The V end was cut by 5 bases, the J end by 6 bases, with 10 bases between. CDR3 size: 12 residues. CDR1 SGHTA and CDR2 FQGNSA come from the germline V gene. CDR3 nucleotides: TGTGCCAGCAGCCCCGGGGGCGCTGAAGCTTTCTTT. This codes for CASSPGGAEAFF.

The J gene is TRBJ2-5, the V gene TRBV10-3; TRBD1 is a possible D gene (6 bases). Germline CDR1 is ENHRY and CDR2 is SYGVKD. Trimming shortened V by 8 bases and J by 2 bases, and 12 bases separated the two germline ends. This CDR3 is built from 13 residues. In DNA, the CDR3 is TGTGCCATCGGACAGACAGTGCAAGAGACCCAGTACTTC. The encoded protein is CAIGQTVQETQYF.

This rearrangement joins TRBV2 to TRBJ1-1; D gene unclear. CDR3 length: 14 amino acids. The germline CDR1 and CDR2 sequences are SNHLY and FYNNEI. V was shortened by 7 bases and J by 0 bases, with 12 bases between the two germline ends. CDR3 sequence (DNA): TGTGCCAGCATTGCGAACAATTTGAACACTGAAGCTTTCTTT. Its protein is CASIANNLNTEAFF.